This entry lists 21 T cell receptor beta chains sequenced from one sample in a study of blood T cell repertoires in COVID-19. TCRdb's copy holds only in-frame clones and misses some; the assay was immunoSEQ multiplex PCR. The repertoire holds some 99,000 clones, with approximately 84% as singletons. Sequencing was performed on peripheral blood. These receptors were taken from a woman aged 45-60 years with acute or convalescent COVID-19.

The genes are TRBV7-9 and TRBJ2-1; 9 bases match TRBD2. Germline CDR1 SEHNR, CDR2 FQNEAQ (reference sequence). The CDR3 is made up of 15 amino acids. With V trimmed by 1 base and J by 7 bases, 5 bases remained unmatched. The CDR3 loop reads CASSLVAGGRNEQFF. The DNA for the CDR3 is TGTGCCAGCAGCTTAGTGGCGGGGGGGCGGAATGAGCAGTTCTTC.

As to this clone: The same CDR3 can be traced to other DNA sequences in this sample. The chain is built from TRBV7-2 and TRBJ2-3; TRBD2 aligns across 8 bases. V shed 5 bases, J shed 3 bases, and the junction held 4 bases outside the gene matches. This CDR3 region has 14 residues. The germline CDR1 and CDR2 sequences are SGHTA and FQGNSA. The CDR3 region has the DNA TGTGCCAGCAGCCAGGGACTAGTTACAGATACGCAGTATTTT. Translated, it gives CASSQGLVTDTQYF.

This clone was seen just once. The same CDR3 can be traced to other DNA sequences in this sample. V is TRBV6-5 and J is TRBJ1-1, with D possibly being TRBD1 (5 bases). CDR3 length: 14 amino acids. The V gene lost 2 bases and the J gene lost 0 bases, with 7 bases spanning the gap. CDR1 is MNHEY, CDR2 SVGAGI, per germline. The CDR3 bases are TGTGCCAGCAGTTACGGACAAATGAACACTGAAGCTTTCTTT. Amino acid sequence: CASSYGQMNTEAFF.

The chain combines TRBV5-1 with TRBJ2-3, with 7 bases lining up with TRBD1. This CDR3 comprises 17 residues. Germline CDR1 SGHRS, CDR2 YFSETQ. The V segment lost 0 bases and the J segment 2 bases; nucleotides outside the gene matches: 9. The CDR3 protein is CASSLGYGTANTDTQYF. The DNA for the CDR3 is TGCGCCAGCAGCTTGGGATATGGGACAGCAAACACAGATACGCAGTATTTT.

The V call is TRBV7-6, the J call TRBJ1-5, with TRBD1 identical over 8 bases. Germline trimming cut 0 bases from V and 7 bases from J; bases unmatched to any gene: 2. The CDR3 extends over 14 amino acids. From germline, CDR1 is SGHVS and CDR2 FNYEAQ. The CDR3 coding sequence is TGTGCCAGCAGCTTAGCGACAGGGGACCAGCCCCAGCATTTT. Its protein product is CASSLATGDQPQHF.

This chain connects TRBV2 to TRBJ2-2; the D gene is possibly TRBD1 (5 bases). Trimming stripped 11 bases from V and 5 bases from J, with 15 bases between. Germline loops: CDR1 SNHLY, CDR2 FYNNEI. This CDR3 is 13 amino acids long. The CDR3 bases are TGTGCCTCCTCCAGGGCCGGTACCGGGGAGCTGTTTTTT. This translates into CASSRAGTGELFF.

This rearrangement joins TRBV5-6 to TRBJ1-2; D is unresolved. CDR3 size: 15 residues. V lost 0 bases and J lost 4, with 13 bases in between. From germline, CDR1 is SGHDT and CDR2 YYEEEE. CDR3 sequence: CASSLAGVLGYGYTF. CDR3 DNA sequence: TGTGCCAGCAGCTTGGCCGGGGTGCTGGGCTATGGCTACACCTTC.

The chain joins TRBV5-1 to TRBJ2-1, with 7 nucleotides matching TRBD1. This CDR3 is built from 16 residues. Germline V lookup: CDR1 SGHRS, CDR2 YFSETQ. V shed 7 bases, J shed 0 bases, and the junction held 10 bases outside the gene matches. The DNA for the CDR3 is TGCGCCAGCCATCAAGAGACAGGGACCTCCTACAATGAGCAGTTCTTC. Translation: CASHQETGTSYNEQFF. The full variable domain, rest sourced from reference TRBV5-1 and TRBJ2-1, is KAGVTQTPRYLIKTRGQQVTLSCSPISGHRSVSWYQQTPGQGLQFLFEYFSETQRNKGNFPGRFSGRQFSNSRSEMNVSTLELGDSALYLCASHQETGTSYNEQFFGPGTRLTVL.

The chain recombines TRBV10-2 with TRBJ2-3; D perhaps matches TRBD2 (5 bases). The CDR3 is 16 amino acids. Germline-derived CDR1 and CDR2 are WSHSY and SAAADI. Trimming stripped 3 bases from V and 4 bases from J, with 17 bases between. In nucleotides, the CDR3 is TGCGCCAGCAGTGACCCACCCCGGGGAGCGGCAGATACGCAGTATTTT. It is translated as CASSDPPRGAADTQYF.

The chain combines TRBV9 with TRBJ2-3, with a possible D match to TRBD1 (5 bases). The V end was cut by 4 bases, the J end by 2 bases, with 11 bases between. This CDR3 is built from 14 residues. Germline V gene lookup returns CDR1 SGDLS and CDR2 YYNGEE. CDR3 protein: CASSMDNPTDTQYF. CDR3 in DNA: TGTGCCAGCAGCATGGACAATCCCACAGATACGCAGTATTTT.

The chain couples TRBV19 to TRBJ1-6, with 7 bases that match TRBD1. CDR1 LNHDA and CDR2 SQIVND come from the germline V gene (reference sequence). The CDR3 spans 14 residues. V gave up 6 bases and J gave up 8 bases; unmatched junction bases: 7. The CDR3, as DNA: TGTGCCAGTAGCCCACAGGGGTGGGATTCACCCCTCCACTTT. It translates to CASSPQGWDSPLHF. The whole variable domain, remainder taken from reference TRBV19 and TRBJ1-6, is DGGITQSPKYLFRKEGQNVTLSCEQNLNHDAMYWYRQDPGQGLRLIYYSQIVNDFQKGDIAEGYSVSREKKESFPLTVTSAQKNPTAFYLCASSPQGWDSPLHFGNGTRLTVT.

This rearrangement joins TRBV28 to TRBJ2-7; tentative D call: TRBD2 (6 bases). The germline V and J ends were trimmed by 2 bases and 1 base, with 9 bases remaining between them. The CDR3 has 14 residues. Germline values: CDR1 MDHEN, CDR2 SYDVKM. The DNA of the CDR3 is TGTGCCAGCAGTTTAGCGGGGACTTCCTACGAGCAGTACTTC. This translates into CASSLAGTSYEQYF.

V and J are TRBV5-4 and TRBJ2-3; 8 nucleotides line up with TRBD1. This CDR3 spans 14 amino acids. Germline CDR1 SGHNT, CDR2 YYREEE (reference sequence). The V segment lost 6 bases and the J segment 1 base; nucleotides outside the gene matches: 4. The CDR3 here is CASKKDRGTDTQYF. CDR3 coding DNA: TGTGCCAGCAAAAAGGACAGGGGCACAGATACGCAGTATTTT. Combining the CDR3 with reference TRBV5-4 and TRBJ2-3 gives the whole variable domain ETGVTQSPTHLIKTRGQQVTLRCSSQSGHNTVSWYQQALGQGPQFIFQYYREEENGRGNFPPRFSGLQFPNYSSELNVNALELDDSALYLCASKKDRGTDTQYFGPGTRLTVL.

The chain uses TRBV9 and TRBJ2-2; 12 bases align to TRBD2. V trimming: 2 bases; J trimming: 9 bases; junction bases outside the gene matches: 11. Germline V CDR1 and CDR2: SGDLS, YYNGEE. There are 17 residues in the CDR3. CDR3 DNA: TGTGCCAGCAGCGTCGGGCTAGCGGGGGGGAGCGGCTGGGAGCTGTTTTTT. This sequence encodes CASSVGLAGGSGWELFF.

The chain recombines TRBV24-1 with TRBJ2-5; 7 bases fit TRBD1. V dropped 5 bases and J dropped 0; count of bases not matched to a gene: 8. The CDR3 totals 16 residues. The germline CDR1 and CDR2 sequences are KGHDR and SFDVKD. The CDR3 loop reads CATSGSRDSYQETQYF. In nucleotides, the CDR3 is TGTGCCACCAGTGGCTCCAGGGACAGCTACCAAGAGACCCAGTACTTC.

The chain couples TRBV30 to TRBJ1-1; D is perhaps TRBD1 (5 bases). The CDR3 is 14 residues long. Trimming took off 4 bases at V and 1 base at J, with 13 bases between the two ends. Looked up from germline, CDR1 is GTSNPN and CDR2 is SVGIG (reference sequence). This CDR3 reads CAWTSDGGNTEAFF. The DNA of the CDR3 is TGTGCCTGGACTTCTGACGGGGGGAACACTGAAGCTTTCTTT.

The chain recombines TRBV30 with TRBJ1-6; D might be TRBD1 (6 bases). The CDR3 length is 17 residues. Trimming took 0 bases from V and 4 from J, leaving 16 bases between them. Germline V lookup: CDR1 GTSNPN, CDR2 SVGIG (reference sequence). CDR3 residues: CAWSVARGGGYNSPLHF. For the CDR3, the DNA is TGTGCCTGGAGTGTCGCTAGGGGAGGGGGATATAATTCACCCCTCCACTTT.

The CDR3 loop reads CASSQGRGQTTGGGTF. The DNA for the CDR3 is TGCGCCAGCAGCCAAGGACGCGGACAGACTACAGGGGGAGGGACCTTC. The chain employs TRBV4-1 and TRBJ1-2; 8 nucleotides line up with TRBD1. Germline V CDR1 and CDR2: MGHRA, YSYEKL. The CDR3 runs 16 residues. J gave up 14 bases and V 1 base, and 18 bases lay outside the gene matches.

This CDR3 reads CASSFTADLEAFF. The DNA for the CDR3 is TGTGCCAGTAGTTTTACAGCGGACCTTGAAGCTTTCTTT. V and J are TRBV19 and TRBJ1-1; D is unresolved. The V gene's germline CDR1 is LNHDA and CDR2 SQIVND (reference sequence). Trimming removed 5 bases at V and 7 bases at J, with 14 bases between. The CDR3 has 13 residues.

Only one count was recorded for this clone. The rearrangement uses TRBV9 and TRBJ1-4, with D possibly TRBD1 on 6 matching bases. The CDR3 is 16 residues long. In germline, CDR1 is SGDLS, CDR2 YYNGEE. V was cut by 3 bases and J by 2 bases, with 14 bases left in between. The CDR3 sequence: CASSGLQGSTNEKLFF. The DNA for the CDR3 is TGTGCCAGCAGCGGTCTTCAGGGGAGCACTAATGAAAAACTGTTTTTT.

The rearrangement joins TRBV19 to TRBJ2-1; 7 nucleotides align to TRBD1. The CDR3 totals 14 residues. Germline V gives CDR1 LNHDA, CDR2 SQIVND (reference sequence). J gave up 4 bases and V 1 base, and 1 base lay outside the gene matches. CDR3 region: CASSIGDRYNEQFF. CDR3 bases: TGTGCCAGTAGTATAGGGGACAGATACAATGAGCAGTTCTTC. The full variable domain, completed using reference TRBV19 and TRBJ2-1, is DGGITQSPKYLFRKEGQNVTLSCEQNLNHDAMYWYRQDPGQGLRLIYYSQIVNDFQKGDIAEGYSVSREKKESFPLTVTSAQKNPTAFYLCASSIGDRYNEQFFGPGTRLTVL.